These T cell receptor beta chains were read from a single sample in a study of T cells after yellow fever vaccination. TCRdb ran MiXCR on the 5' RACE reads and lists one entry per CDR3 protein. The profile shows around 340,000 distinct CDR3 sequences, 12% of them singletons. Source: CD4+ T cells sorted from PBMCs, taken 15 days after the yellow fever booster vaccination. These receptors were taken from a man aged 18-30 years who received the YFV17D yellow fever vaccine. Both conserved end residues are part of each CDR3. Each record gives: J gene, D gene, V gene, clone size, CDR3 DNA, CDR3 protein. D genes are given only for firm matches. Some rows have no size entry. The others give once, few or many, or a class for an expanded clone.

>TRBJ2-5|.|TRBV3-1|.
TGTGCCAGCAGCCACGAAGACAGGCGAGAGACCCAGTACTTC
CASSHEDRRETQYF
>TRBJ2-3|.|TRBV7-3|few
TGTGCCAGCAGCGTAACAGGGTCCCATACGCAGTATTTT
CASSVTGSHTQYF
>TRBJ2-3|.|TRBV10-3|few
TGTGCCATCGGCGAGACAGGGACTAGCACAGATACGCAGTATTTT
CAIGETGTSTDTQYF
>TRBJ2-1|.|TRBV7-2|many
TGTGCCAGCAGCTTCATAAATGAGCAGTTCTTC
CASSFINEQFF
>TRBJ1-1|TRBD1|TRBV19|few
TGTGCCAGTATGTGGGATTTTAGCGGGACAGGGGACACTGAAGCTTTCTTT
CASMWDFSGTGDTEAFF
>TRBJ2-5|TRBD2|TRBV10-3|many
TGTGCCTCTCGACTAGCGGGCCCTCAAGAGACCCAGTACTTC
CASRLAGPQETQYF
>TRBJ2-3|TRBD2|TRBV4-2|few
TGTGCCAGCAGCCAAGAAACTAGCGGGGGCACAGATACGCAGTATTTT
CASSQETSGGTDTQYF
>TRBJ2-1|.|TRBV5-1|.
TGCGCCAGCAGCAACCCGGGAGTCAATGAGCAGTTCTTC
CASSNPGVNEQFF
>TRBJ2-6|TRBD2|TRBV20-1|.
TGCAGTGCTAGAGCGACGGGACTAGCGGGGGGATACTCTGGGGCCAACGTCCTGACTTTC
CSARATGLAGGYSGANVLTF
>TRBJ2-3|TRBD2|TRBV27|.
TGTGCCAGCAGTCAAGGGACTAGCGGGGCAAGCACAGATACGCAGTATTTT
CASSQGTSGASTDTQYF
>TRBJ2-1|TRBD1|TRBV7-9|.
TGTGCCAGCAGCTTGGGGACAGGGGGACGTGAGCAGTTCTTC
CASSLGTGGREQFF
>TRBJ1-5|.|TRBV12-3/TRBV12-4|.
TGTGCCAGCAGTATCCAGGGTGGCCAGCCCCAGCATTTT
CASSIQGGQPQHF
>TRBJ2-3|TRBD2|TRBV20-1|.
TGCAGTGCTAGATGGCTAGCGGCAGATACGCAGTATTTT
CSARWLAADTQYF
>TRBJ2-3|TRBD2|TRBV11-2|.
TGTGCCAGCAGATCTATTCCCGGGACTAGCGGCACAGATACGCAGTATTTT
CASRSIPGTSGTDTQYF
>TRBJ1-6|.|TRBV11-2|few
TGTGCCAGCAGCTTAGGGTCGGGTGATTCACCCCTCCACTTT
CASSLGSGDSPLHF
>TRBJ2-5|TRBD2|TRBV11-2|.
TGTGCCAGCAGCTTATATCCTAGCGGGGGCCCTGGCGAGACCCAGTACTTC
CASSLYPSGGPGETQYF
>TRBJ1-5|.|TRBV27|many
TGTGCCAGCGTCGGGGCCAGCAATCAGCCCCAGCATTTT
CASVGASNQPQHF
>TRBJ2-7|TRBD1|TRBV7-9|.
TGTGCCAGCAGCTTAACTGCAGGGGGAACCTACGAGCAGTACTTC
CASSLTAGGTYEQYF
>TRBJ1-1|.|TRBV29-1|few
TGCAGCGGGCAGGGGCATGGCTCGAACACTGAAGCTTTCTTT
CSGQGHGSNTEAFF
>TRBJ1-1|TRBD1|TRBV4-1|.
TGCGCCAGCAGCCGGATGACAGGGGACACTGAAGCTTTCTTT
CASSRMTGDTEAFF
>TRBJ1-1|.|TRBV27|.
TGTGCCAGCCCCTGCGGGAATGACACTGAAGCTTTCTTT
CASPCGNDTEAFF
>TRBJ2-1|.|TRBV2|.
TGTGCCAGCAGTGAGTCGTCCTGGGCTTGGTTCTTC
CASSESSWAWFF
>TRBJ1-6|TRBD1|TRBV30|few
TGTGCCTGGAGCCGGGACAGGGGTTATTCACCCCTCCACTTT
CAWSRDRGYSPLHF
>TRBJ2-2|.|TRBV7-2|few
TGTGCCAGCAGCTTATGGGGGGGCCGGAACACCGGGGAGCTGTTTTTT
CASSLWGGRNTGELFF
>TRBJ2-4|.|TRBV7-3|many
TGTGCCAGCAGCTTAACGGGGGGGCGAAACATTCAGTACTTC
CASSLTGGRNIQYF
>TRBJ2-3|.|TRBV24-1|few
TGTGCCACCAGTGATTCCCGCTCGGGACGTACTAGCACAGATACGCAGTATTTT
CATSDSRSGRTSTDTQYF
>TRBJ2-3|TRBD1|TRBV10-3|many
TGTGCCATCAGTGAGTCCGGACAGGGCAGAGATACGCAGTATTTT
CAISESGQGRDTQYF
>TRBJ2-1|.|TRBV4-2|few
TGTGCCAGCAGCCAGCCGGGGAGGTCCTACAATGAGCAGTTCTTC
CASSQPGRSYNEQFF
>TRBJ2-3|.|TRBV5-1|.
TGCGCCAGCAGCCCAGGGACCACCCAGGATACGCAGTATTTT
CASSPGTTQDTQYF
>TRBJ2-4|.|TRBV27|.
TGTGCCAGCAGGGGAGTGTTAGGCAAAAACATTCAGTACTTC
CASRGVLGKNIQYF
>TRBJ1-1|TRBD1|TRBV2|few
TGTGCCAGCGTACCGGGACAGATGAACACTGAAGCTTTCTTT
CASVPGQMNTEAFF
>TRBJ2-1|TRBD2|TRBV6-5|once
TGTGCCAGCAGTCAAGGGACTAGCGGGGGGAATGAGCAGTTCTTC
CASSQGTSGGNEQFF
>TRBJ2-1|.|TRBV5-4|medium-sized
TGTGCCAGCAGCTTGGTGGGCCACGTTAACAATGAGCAGTTCTTC
CASSLVGHVNNEQFF
>TRBJ2-7|.|TRBV9|.
TGTGCCAGCAGCGAGACGGGACTCACCTACGAGCAGTACTTC
CASSETGLTYEQYF
>TRBJ2-4|TRBD2|TRBV12-3/TRBV12-4|few
TGTGCCAGCAGTTTACGCGGACTAGGCGGAATCAAAAACATTCAGTACTTC
CASSLRGLGGIKNIQYF
>TRBJ1-2|.|TRBV14|.
TGTGCCAGCAGCCAGTCGGGACGCAGGACTTATGGCTACACCTTC
CASSQSGRRTYGYTF
>TRBJ2-3|.|TRBV28|.
TGTGCCAGCAGGGTCGGGGACGGAGGCAGGGATACGCAGTATTTT
CASRVGDGGRDTQYF
>TRBJ1-1|.|TRBV2|.
TGTGCCAGCTTACCTGAGGAGGCGACTGAAGCTTTCTTT
CASLPEEATEAFF
>TRBJ2-7|TRBD1|TRBV7-2|few
TGTGCCAGCAGCTGGAGCCTCGGGACAGGTCGGTACGAGCAGTACTTC
CASSWSLGTGRYEQYF
>TRBJ1-6|TRBD1|TRBV7-3|few
TGTGCCAGCAGCACTACAGGGGGGAATAATTCACCCCTCCACTTT
CASSTTGGNNSPLHF
>TRBJ2-1|.|TRBV5-1|.
TGCGCCAGCCTCGGGGTATCTTCCTACAATGAGCAGTTCTTC
CASLGVSSYNEQFF
>TRBJ2-1|TRBD2|TRBV4-3|few
TGCGCCAGCAGCCCGGGTAGCGGGGGGGCCGACAATGAGCAGTTCTTC
CASSPGSGGADNEQFF
>TRBJ2-1|.|TRBV20-1|.
TGCAGTGCTAGTCGGGGAGACAATGAGCAGTTCTTC
CSASRGDNEQFF
>TRBJ1-2|.|TRBV11-2|few
TGTGCCAGCAGCTTAGATTCGACGGGACGTAGCCCATATGGCTACACCTTC
CASSLDSTGRSPYGYTF
>TRBJ2-4|.|TRBV12-3/TRBV12-4|few
TGTGCCAGCAGTGAGGGGGTAGCCAAAAACATTCAGTACTTC
CASSEGVAKNIQYF
>TRBJ2-1|.|TRBV5-5|many
TGTGCCAGCAGCTTGGCAGATCCCAGGTCGGGGCAGTTCTTC
CASSLADPRSGQFF
>TRBJ2-3|.|TRBV5-1|few
TGCGCCAGCAGCCAGAAAACAGGGAGCACAGATACGCAGTATTTT
CASSQKTGSTDTQYF
>TRBJ1-2|.|TRBV7-2|.
TGTGCCAGCAGCCGAGGGGGGCGCTTGTATGGCTACACCTTC
CASSRGGRLYGYTF
>TRBJ2-2|.|TRBV7-7|.
TGTGCCAGCAGCTTAGGACAGTTCACCGGGGAGCTGTTTTTT
CASSLGQFTGELFF
>TRBJ1-6|.|TRBV7-2|.
TGTGCCAGCAGCTTTTCTACTGAAGTGTATTCACCCCTCCACTTT
CASSFSTEVYSPLHF
>TRBJ1-3|.|TRBV7-3|.
TGTGCCAGCAGCTTAAACCCGGCTGGAGGTGGAAACACCATATATTTT
CASSLNPAGGGNTIYF
>TRBJ2-1|.|TRBV7-2|few
TGTGCCAGCAGCCCCCCCGGGACGCTCTACAATGAGCAGTTCTTC
CASSPPGTLYNEQFF
>TRBJ1-1|TRBD1|TRBV14|few
TGTGCCAGCAGCCTTAGGACAGGGATGAACACTGAAGCTTTCTTT
CASSLRTGMNTEAFF
>TRBJ2-7|.|TRBV20-1|.
TGCAGTGCTAAACAGGGTTGGGCGCCATACGAGCAGTACTTC
CSAKQGWAPYEQYF